This T cell receptor (beta chain) derives from a study of OX40 agonist ivuxolimab in advanced cancers. For context, the study as a whole: Ivuxolimab was an agonistic, fully human IgG2 monoclonal antibody directed against OX40 (CD134), a costimulatory receptor. Intravenous ivuxolimab was administered to patients every 2 weeks at six dose levels: 0.01, 0.1, 0.3, 1.5, 3 and 10 mg/kg. Among the roughly 50 dose-escalation patients, about 19 had hepatocellular carcinoma, 15 or so melanoma, 9 renal cell carcinoma and 9 head and neck cancer. A male proportion of around 80% and a mean age of 60 years, ranging from about 23 to 90, were recorded for the dose-escalation cohort. Patients were allowed to have had prior anti-PD-1, anti-PD-L1 or anti-CTLA-4 therapy, and roughly two fifths of the dose-escalation patients had been treated with checkpoint inhibitors. Three dose-escalation patients achieved partial responses, one with hepatocellular carcinoma and two with cutaneous melanoma. Peripheral TCRbeta sequencing was intended to test whether TCR sequence diversity was altered and clonal T-cell expansion was caused by ivuxolimab. The paper reports the monotherapy dose-escalation portion (N of about 54 patients) of the phase I ivuxolimab trial.

Patients with autoimmune disease history or receiving systemic immunosuppression were excluded from the trial. In every dose cohort, peripheral blood was drawn for TCR sequencing at baseline, cycle 4 day 1, and cycle 7 day 1. The samples were drawn from a first-in-human, open-label, multicenter phase I dose-escalation trial of ivuxolimab. Adults with locally advanced or metastatic head and neck squamous cell, hepatocellular, melanoma or renal cell carcinoma were enrolled in the trial. CD4+ and CD8+ T cells were sorted separately from peripheral blood before TCR sequencing. General conclusions and limits of the study: Antigen specificity was not determined for the clonally expanded peripheral T cells. In the 0.1-3.0 mg/kg groups, partial responders were among the patients with the lowest normalized peripheral clonal expansion, particularly in CD8+ T cells. After ivuxolimab, more expanded clones were found on average in CD8+ T cells than in CD4+ T cells. At doses from 0.1 to 3.0 mg/kg, clonal expansion was seen in both CD4+ and CD8+ blood T cells between baseline and week 6. Low levels of normalized T-cell clonal expansion were also seen in some patients who did not respond.

For sequencing of the TCRbeta CDR3 region, genomic DNA was extracted from the sorted cells. The immunoSEQ Assay was used to sequence the TCRbeta CDR3 regions. Not all clones reach the TCRdb copy of this immuneACCESS table, which keeps in-frame sequences only. Checked studies attribute under half of the gap to unresolved V genes and leave the rest unexplained. The sample table holds approximately 62,000 clones, of which roughly 92% were seen once. 13% of the sample belongs to the ten largest clones. CDR1 is given as SEHNR and CDR2 as FQNEAQ, both from the germline V gene (reference sequence). Reading from cysteine to phenylalanine, the CDR3 counts 14 amino acids. The only DNA kept is the CDR3, 42 bases in frame from the first base. V loses 1 base, J loses 7 bases, and the germline ends lie 11 bases apart. With respect to this clone: What antigen it recognizes has not been identified. Base qualities are not at hand, and no much larger clone is one base apart.

Specimen: CD4+ or CD8+ T cells sorted from blood, collected in a trial of the OX40 agonist ivuxolimab. The clonotype comes from an adult with an advanced solid tumor such as melanoma, head and neck, liver or kidney cancer. This chain is built from TRBV7-9 and TRBJ2-1; no D gene call is confident. CDR3 reads: CASSLEKGMNEQFF. The base sequence is TGTGCCAGCAGCTTAGAGAAGGGAATGAATGAGCAGTTCTTC.